These 9 T cell receptor beta chains originate from one sample sequenced in a study of a mutant IDH1 vaccine in newly diagnosed glioma. Profiled with immunoSEQ multiplex PCR; TCRdb holds only in-frame clones, not every one. The table shows about 42,000 clones, with 65% to 90% occurring only once. No antigen has been assigned to these receptors. Time point: week 35, safety follow-up. Doses comprised 300 ug of mutant IDH1 20-mer peptide each, plus topical imiquimod. Source: PBMCs, taken from a glioma patient whose treatment included an IDH1 peptide vaccine. These receptors were collected from a woman in her fifties or sixties with glioma.

The rearrangement links TRBV6-5 to TRBJ2-5; weak D call: TRBD2 (5 bases). With 6 bases removed from V and 2 bases from J, the gap between germline ends came to 13 bases. The germline V gene encodes CDR1 MNHEY and CDR2 SVGAGI. This CDR3 comprises 14 residues. CDR3 amino acids: CASRGSVGQETQYF. Here the CDR3 DNA reads TGTGCCAGCAGGGGTAGCGTCGGACAAGAGACCCAGTACTTC.

The DNA of the CDR3 is TGTGCCAGTAGGGGAGGACAGGGGGCTATGAACACTGAAGCTTTCTTT. It is translated as CASRGGQGAMNTEAFF. V and J are TRBV19 and TRBJ1-1, with 11 bases identical to TRBD1. Germline trimming cut 6 bases from V and 0 bases from J; bases unmatched to any gene: 6. Looked up from germline, CDR1 is LNHDA and CDR2 is SQIVND (reference sequence). CDR3 length: 16 residues.

In its sample, this clone was seen a few times. The chain joins TRBV28 to TRBJ1-2; 9 bases map to TRBD1. Per germline, CDR1 MDHEN and CDR2 SYDVKM. This CDR3 is 13 amino acids long. The V and J ends lost 6 bases and 7 bases, in that order; junction bases with no gene match: 6. DNA of the CDR3: TGTGCCAGCAGCACAGGGGGCGCAGGTGGCTACACCTTC. It specifies CASSTGGAGGYTF.

The chain uses TRBV5-4 and TRBJ1-5; maybe TRBD1 (5 bases). The V gene's germline CDR1 is SGHNT and CDR2 YYREEE (reference sequence). The CDR3 contains 15 residues. V was pared by 1 base and J by 1 base, with 9 bases between. Written as DNA, the CDR3 is TGTGCCAGCAGCTTGCAGGGTGGGAGCAATCAGCCCCAGCATTTT. Its translation: CASSLQGGSNQPQHF. Full variable domain (rest looked up from reference TRBV5-4 and TRBJ1-5): ETGVTQSPTHLIKTRGQQVTLRCSSQSGHNTVSWYQQALGQGPQFIFQYYREEENGRGNFPPRFSGLQFPNYSSELNVNALELDDSALYLCASSLQGGSNQPQHFGDGTRLSIL.

This rearrangement joins TRBV5-6 to TRBJ2-2; possibly TRBD1 or TRBD2 for D (5 bases each). Germline-derived CDR1 and CDR2 are SGHDT and YYEEEE. The CDR3 runs to 15 residues. Trimming cost V 0 bases and J 7 bases, with 13 bases left between them. The CDR3 loop is CASSLGGLRVGELFF. The CDR3 bases are TGTGCCAGCAGCTTGGGGGGCCTGCGGGTCGGGGAGCTGTTTTTT.

The chain joins TRBV27 to TRBJ2-7; D is unclear. The germline V and J ends were trimmed by 1 base and 4 bases, with 11 bases remaining between them. Germline CDR1 MNHEY, CDR2 SMNVEV (reference sequence). This CDR3 contains 14 residues. The CDR3 here is CASSLFSNPYEQYF. The CDR3 nucleotides read TGTGCCAGCAGTTTATTCAGCAACCCGTACGAGCAGTACTTC.

The V gene is TRBV5-5, the J gene TRBJ1-2, with D perhaps matching TRBD1 (5 bases). CDR3 length: 16 residues. Germline CDR1 is SGHKS and CDR2 is YYEKEE (reference sequence). V lost 4 bases, J lost 4 bases, and 20 bases lay in between. CDR3 sequence: CASSPPPDSPIYGYTF. CDR3 coding DNA: TGTGCCAGCAGCCCTCCTCCAGACAGTCCTATCTATGGCTACACCTTC.

This sequence joins TRBV6-1 and TRBJ1-3, with D possibly matching TRBD1 (5 bases). The CDR3 covers 14 residues. Trimming took off 6 bases at V and 3 bases at J, with 12 bases between the two ends. Looked up from germline, CDR1 is MNHNS and CDR2 is SASEGT. The CDR3 bases are TGTGCCAGCAGGGGGGGGGTAAGTGGAAACACCATATATTTT. This sequence encodes CASRGGVSGNTIYF.

In its sample, this clone was seen a few times. The chain is built from TRBV29-1 and TRBJ1-1; D remains unclear. Trimming shortened V by 4 bases and J by 1 base, and 10 bases separated the two germline ends. CDR3 length: 13 residues. CDR1 is SQVTM and CDR2 is ANQGSEA in the germline V gene. The CDR3 is CSVGSGRNTEAFF. The CDR3, as DNA: TGCAGCGTTGGTTCCGGGAGGAACACTGAAGCTTTCTTT.